This T cell receptor (beta chain) comes out of a study of cytomegalovirus exposure and HLA in healthy donors. Study-wide results and limits: Fewer N-insertions than the roughly 650-donor mean were reportedly shown by an Asian-associated ancestry cluster in a later analysis. 164 TCR beta chains were listed as cytomegalovirus-associated.

This CDR3 contains 17 residues. The V gene's germline CDR1 is SGHTA and CDR2 FQGNSA. V lost 5 bases and J lost 5; bases outside the gene matches: 11. As to this clone: Its cognate antigen is unknown.

This donor has no recorded CMV serostatus. PCR employed 60 Vbeta and 13 Jbeta primers. Assay: immunoSEQ multiplex PCR; the TCRdb copy retains only in-frame clones and omits some. Of about 130,000 clones in the sample, around 73% were seen once. The material sequenced was PBMCs. This rearrangement joins TRBV7-2 to TRBJ2-2; 10 bases are shared with TRBD1. This TCR was sampled from a human donor in good health. CDR3 amino acids: CASSDDRGRKGTGELFF. DNA for the CDR3: TGTGCCAGCAGCGATGACAGGGGGCGCAAGGGAACCGGGGAGCTGTTTTTT.